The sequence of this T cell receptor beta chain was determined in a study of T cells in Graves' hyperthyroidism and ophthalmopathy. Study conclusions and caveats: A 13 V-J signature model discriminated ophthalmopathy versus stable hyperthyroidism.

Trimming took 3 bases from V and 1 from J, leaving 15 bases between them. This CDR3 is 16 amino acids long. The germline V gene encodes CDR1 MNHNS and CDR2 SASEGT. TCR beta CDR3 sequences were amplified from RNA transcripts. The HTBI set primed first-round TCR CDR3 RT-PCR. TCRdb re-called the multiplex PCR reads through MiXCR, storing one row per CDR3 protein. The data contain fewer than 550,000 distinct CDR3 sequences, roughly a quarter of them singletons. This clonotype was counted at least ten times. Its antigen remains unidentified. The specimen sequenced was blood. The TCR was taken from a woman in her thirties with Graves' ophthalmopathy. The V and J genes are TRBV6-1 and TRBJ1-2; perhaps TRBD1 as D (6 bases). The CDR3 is CASSEHPGTNNYGYTF. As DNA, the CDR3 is TGTGCCAGCAGTGAGCATCCCGGGACAAATAACTATGGCTACACCTTC.